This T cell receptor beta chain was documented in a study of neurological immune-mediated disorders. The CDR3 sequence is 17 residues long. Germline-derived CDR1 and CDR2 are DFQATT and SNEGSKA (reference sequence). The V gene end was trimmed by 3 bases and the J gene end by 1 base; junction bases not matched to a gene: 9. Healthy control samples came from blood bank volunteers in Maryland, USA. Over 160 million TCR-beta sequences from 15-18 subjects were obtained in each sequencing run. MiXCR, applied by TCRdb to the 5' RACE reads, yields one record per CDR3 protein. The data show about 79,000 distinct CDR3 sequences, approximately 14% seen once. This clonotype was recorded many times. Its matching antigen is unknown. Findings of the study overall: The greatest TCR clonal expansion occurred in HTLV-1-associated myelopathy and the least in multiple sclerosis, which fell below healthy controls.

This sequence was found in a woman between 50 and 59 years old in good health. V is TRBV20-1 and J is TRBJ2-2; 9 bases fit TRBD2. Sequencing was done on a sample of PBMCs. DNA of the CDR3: TGCAGTGCTAGTAGGGCTAGCGGGGACATGAACACCGGGGAGCTGTTTTTT. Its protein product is CSASRASGDMNTGELFF.